These 28 T cell receptor beta chains originate from one sample sequenced in a study of T cell changes during pregnancy in multiple sclerosis. Sequencing was performed with immunoSEQ multiplex PCR; in TCRdb, only in-frame clones are kept and a portion is missing. The sample includes some 70,000 clones, under 95% of them seen just once. The material sequenced was peripheral blood, taken in the second trimester of pregnancy. These receptors were collected from a female donor in good health, enrolled as a control in a pregnancy study.

The chain links TRBV25-1 to TRBJ2-7, with D possibly matching TRBD1 (5 bases). Germline CDR1 and CDR2: MGHDK and SYGVNS. The CDR3 contains 13 residues. Trimming cost V 5 bases and J 5 bases, with 13 bases left between them. The CDR3 DNA follows: TGTGCCAGCAGTCCCAGGGATGGTCACGAGCAGTACTTC. Encoded protein: CASSPRDGHEQYF.

This sequence joins TRBV4-1 and TRBJ1-2; possibly TRBD1 for D (5 bases). The V gene's germline CDR1 is MGHRA and CDR2 YSYEKL. The length of the CDR3 is 13 residues. The V end lost 5 bases, the J end lost 2 bases, and 9 bases lay between the germline ends. The CDR3 region has the DNA TGCGCCAGCAGCTTGACAGCGAACTATGGCTACACCTTC. Translation gives CASSLTANYGYTF.

J is TRBJ2-1 and V is TRBV6-5, with 8 bases aligning to TRBD2. This CDR3 has 15 amino acids. J was trimmed by 2 bases and V by 5 bases; bases with no gene match: 5. The germline gives CDR1 MNHEY, CDR2 SVGAGI. The CDR3 loop reads CASSPRTSPYNEQFF. The DNA for the CDR3 is TGTGCCAGCAGTCCTAGGACTAGCCCCTACAATGAGCAGTTCTTC.

The rearrangement joins TRBV7-3 to TRBJ2-3, with D perhaps TRBD2 (6 bases). Trimming cost V 5 bases and J 0 bases, with 12 bases left between them. CDR1 SGHTA and CDR2 FQGTGA come from the germline V gene. CDR3 length: 15 amino acids. The CDR3 nucleotides are TGTGCCAGCAGCCGGGACTTAGCCAGCACAGATACGCAGTATTTT. Translated: CASSRDLASTDTQYF.

The chain carries TRBV20-1 and TRBJ1-5; D ambiguous. Per germline, CDR1 DFQATT and CDR2 SNEGSKA (reference sequence). CDR3 length equals 11 residues. The germline V and J ends were trimmed by 6 bases and 11 bases, with 14 bases remaining between them. CDR3 DNA: TGCAGTGCCCCTACTACTGGGTCCCAGCATTTT. This translates into CSAPTTGSQHF.

The rearrangement uses TRBV20-1 and TRBJ2-1, with a weak D call TRBD2 (5 bases). The V gene's germline CDR1 is DFQATT and CDR2 SNEGSKA (reference sequence). The CDR3 covers 11 residues. The V and J ends lost 6 bases and 6 bases respectively, with 9 bases between them. CDR3 sequence reads: CSAKRSNEQFF. The CDR3 nucleotides read TGCAGTGCCAAGCGGAGCAATGAGCAGTTCTTC.

This sequence joins TRBV5-4 and TRBJ2-7, with 9 bases matching TRBD1. The J segment lost 2 bases and the V segment lost 0 bases, leaving 3 bases of the junction unmatched. This CDR3 has 15 residues. Looked up from germline, CDR1 is SGHNT and CDR2 is YYREEE (reference sequence). In DNA, the CDR3 is TGTGCCAGCAGCTTGGGGACAGGGGTCACCTACGAGCAGTACTTC. This gives the protein CASSLGTGVTYEQYF.

This rearrangement joins TRBV4-2 to TRBJ2-1, with a weak D call TRBD1 (5 bases). CDR1 LGHNA and CDR2 YNFKEQ come from the germline V gene. The CDR3 covers 18 residues. Trimming took 4 bases from V and 0 from J, leaving 19 bases between them. The CDR3 nucleotides are TGTGCCAGCAGCCCGACAAACTCCAGGGTGGGCTCCTACAATGAGCAGTTCTTC. Its translation is CASSPTNSRVGSYNEQFF.

The genes are TRBV28 and TRBJ2-5; 7 bases map to TRBD2. V gave up 8 bases and J gave up 5 bases; unmatched junction bases: 11. Germline V gives CDR1 MDHEN, CDR2 SYDVKM. This CDR3 has 14 residues. CDR3 nucleotides: TGTGCCAGCGGCCCCCGTGGGGGGGTGGAGACCCAGTACTTC. As protein: CASGPRGGVETQYF.

The rearrangement links TRBV15 to TRBJ2-7; 10 bases are shared with TRBD2. This CDR3 is 15 amino acids long. The V segment lost 3 bases and the J segment 1 base; nucleotides outside the gene matches: 3. CDR1 and CDR2 (germline): LNHNV, YYDKDF (reference sequence). CDR3 nucleotides: TGTGCCACCAGCAGCCAGCGGGGGGGGTCCTACGAGCAGTACTTC. As protein: CATSSQRGGSYEQYF.

The chain couples TRBV6-4 to TRBJ2-6; 8 nucleotides match TRBD1. Germline V CDR1 and CDR2: MRHNA, SNTAGT. V was clipped by 2 bases and J by 0 bases; unmatched bases: 3. CDR3 size: 17 residues. CDR3 region: CASSDGTGGSGANVLTF. The CDR3 nucleotides read TGTGCCAGCAGTGACGGCACAGGGGGCTCTGGGGCCAACGTCCTGACTTTC.

This rearrangement joins TRBV5-1 to TRBJ1-1; D may be TRBD1 (5 bases). This CDR3 region has 14 residues. Germline CDR1 SGHRS, CDR2 YFSETQ. The germline V and J ends were trimmed by 2 bases and 4 bases, with 12 bases remaining between them. The CDR3 coding sequence is TGCGCCAGCAGCTTAACCACGCAGGGCACTGAAGCTTTCTTT. Encoded protein: CASSLTTQGTEAFF.

The genes are TRBV7-9 and TRBJ2-7; 9 bases match TRBD2. From germline, CDR1 is SEHNR and CDR2 FQNEAQ (reference sequence). Unmatched junction bases numbered 6, after V lost 3 bases and J lost 6 bases. The CDR3 has 14 residues. The CDR3 loop reads CASSFVAGAGEQYF. CDR3 coding DNA: TGTGCCAGCAGCTTCGTAGCGGGGGCAGGCGAGCAGTACTTC. Combining the CDR3 with reference TRBV7-9 and TRBJ2-7 gives the whole variable domain DTGVSQNPRHKITKRGQNVTFRCDPISEHNRLYWYRQTLGQGPEFLTYFQNEAQLEKSRLLSDRFSAERPKGSFSTLEIQRTEQGDSAMYLCASSFVAGAGEQYFGPGTRLTVT.

This chain connects TRBV6-1 to TRBJ2-7; possibly TRBD1 for D (6 bases). CDR1 is MNHNS and CDR2 is SASEGT in the germline V gene. The V end lost 6 bases, the J end lost 0 bases, and 12 bases lay between the germline ends. The CDR3 runs 14 residues. Here the CDR3 DNA reads TGTGCCAGCAGGGGGGCGCCCAACTCCTACGAGCAGTACTTC. It specifies CASRGAPNSYEQYF.

V gene TRBV27 combines with J gene TRBJ2-7; possibly TRBD1 for D (5 bases). Germline CDR1 is MNHEY and CDR2 is SMNVEV (reference sequence). V was clipped by 4 bases and J by 3 bases, with 13 bases between them. The CDR3 extends over 14 amino acids. The CDR3, as DNA: TGTGCCAGCAGTTCCCCCACAGGATTCTACGAGCAGTACTTC. This sequence encodes CASSSPTGFYEQYF.

J is TRBJ2-1 and V is TRBV4-2; 9 nucleotides line up with TRBD2. In germline, CDR1 is LGHNA, CDR2 YNFKEQ. The CDR3 totals 14 residues. Unmatched junction bases numbered 4, after V lost 5 bases and J lost 5 bases. CDR3 amino acids: CASSDIAGDNEQFF. The CDR3 DNA follows: TGTGCCAGCAGCGATATAGCGGGAGACAATGAGCAGTTCTTC.

The V gene is TRBV5-1, the J gene TRBJ2-7, with 14 bases that match TRBD2. The CDR3 runs 16 residues. Looked up from germline, CDR1 is SGHRS and CDR2 is YFSETQ. Germline trimming cut 4 bases from V and 3 bases from J; bases unmatched to any gene: 6. The CDR3 nucleotides are TGCGCCAGCAGCCTACTGACTAGCGGGAGGGTCTACGAGCAGTACTTC. Amino acids: CASSLLTSGRVYEQYF. Based on the CDR3 plus reference TRBV5-1 and TRBJ2-7, the full variable domain is KAGVTQTPRYLIKTRGQQVTLSCSPISGHRSVSWYQQTPGQGLQFLFEYFSETQRNKGNFPGRFSGRQFSNSRSEMNVSTLELGDSALYLCASSLLTSGRVYEQYFGPGTRLTVT.

The rearrangement uses TRBV19 and TRBJ2-3; TRBD2 agrees at 9 bases. Losses at the gene ends were 4 bases for V and 6 bases for J; bases not matched to a gene: 2. The CDR3 spans 13 residues. Germline CDR1 LNHDA, CDR2 SQIVND (reference sequence). This chain's CDR3 is CASSTGLADTQYF. As DNA, the CDR3 is TGTGCCAGTAGTACAGGACTAGCGGATACGCAGTATTTT.

The chain is built from TRBV5-1 and TRBJ1-2, with D perhaps matching TRBD1 (6 bases). V was trimmed by 4 bases and J by 0 bases, leaving 10 bases between them. CDR1 is SGHRS, CDR2 YFSETQ, per germline. CDR3 size: 14 residues. The CDR3 region is CASSETGPNYGYTF. CDR3 bases: TGCGCCAGCAGCGAGACAGGACCTAACTATGGCTACACCTTC.

This chain links TRBV4-3 with TRBJ2-3, with D perhaps TRBD1 (5 bases). Germline CDR1 LGHNA, CDR2 YSLEER. V was clipped by 4 bases and J by 8 bases, with 13 bases between them. The CDR3 is made up of 13 amino acids. This CDR3 reads CASSLYGAGTQYF. The CDR3 DNA reads as TGCGCCAGCAGCCTCTATGGGGCAGGTACGCAGTATTTT.

V is TRBV27 and J is TRBJ2-7; D is uncertain. CDR3 size: 13 residues. Between the trimmed V and J ends, which lost 4 bases and 0 bases, there was a span of 7 bases. Germline CDR1 is MNHEY and CDR2 is SMNVEV (reference sequence). CDR3 in DNA: TGTGCCAGCAGTTGGGCTCGCTCCTACGAGCAGTACTTC. This gives the protein CASSWARSYEQYF.

This chain connects TRBV27 to TRBJ1-4; 10 bases align to TRBD1. J gave up 8 bases and V 3 bases, and 6 bases lay outside the gene matches. This CDR3 is built from 15 residues. Germline V lookup: CDR1 MNHEY, CDR2 SMNVEV (reference sequence). The CDR3 reads CASSFLGQGGEKLFF. The CDR3 region has the DNA TGTGCCAGCAGTTTCCTCGGACAGGGGGGAGAAAAACTGTTTTTT.

The chain recombines TRBV6-1 with TRBJ1-2; TRBD1 is a possible D gene (6 bases). This CDR3 has 13 amino acids. CDR1 MNHNS and CDR2 SASEGT come from the germline V gene. The V end was cut by 8 bases, the J end by 6 bases, with 16 bases between. In DNA, the CDR3 is TGTGCCAGCCTAGGGGGACCCTGGGATGGCTACACCTTC. Translated: CASLGGPWDGYTF.

The rearrangement joins TRBV7-9 to TRBJ2-1; D may be TRBD1 (6 bases). Germline values: CDR1 SEHNR, CDR2 FQNEAQ (reference sequence). The CDR3 covers 14 residues. V dropped 5 bases and J dropped 5 bases, with 13 bases sitting between them. This CDR3 reads CASSIRDTHNEQFF. The CDR3 nucleotides read TGTGCCAGCAGCATCCGGGACACACACAATGAGCAGTTCTTC.

The J gene is TRBJ2-1, the V gene TRBV4-2; D is uncertain. Per germline, CDR1 LGHNA and CDR2 YNFKEQ. This CDR3 has 16 amino acids. Trimming took 0 bases from V and 5 from J, leaving 14 bases between them. The CDR3 DNA reads TGTGCCAGCAGCCAAGATAGAATGGGCCGGCACAATGAGCAGTTCTTC. This translates into CASSQDRMGRHNEQFF.

The chain uses TRBV28 and TRBJ2-7; tentative D call: TRBD2 (6 bases). Germline CDR1 MDHEN, CDR2 SYDVKM. The V and J ends lost 5 bases and 3 bases respectively, with 14 bases between them. There are 14 residues in the CDR3. The DNA of the CDR3 is TGTGCCAGCAGTCCTATAGCGGATCACTACGAGCAGTACTTC. Residues: CASSPIADHYEQYF.

The chain carries TRBV25-1 and TRBJ1-2, with 8 nucleotides matching TRBD1. The germline V gene has CDR1 MGHDK and CDR2 SYGVNS. The CDR3 covers 16 residues. Trimming at V came to 0 bases and at J to 0 bases, leaving 3 bases not matched to a gene. The DNA of the CDR3 is TGTGCCAGCAGTGAATACCCAGGGGGCCCTAACTATGGCTACACCTTC. Its protein product is CASSEYPGGPNYGYTF.

The chain uses TRBV27 and TRBJ2-2, with 9 bases matching TRBD2. The CDR3 is made up of 16 amino acids. Germline loops: CDR1 MNHEY, CDR2 SMNVEV (reference sequence). J was trimmed by 3 bases and V by 6 bases; bases with no gene match: 8. CDR3 sequence: CASRSGGGVYTGELFF. CDR3 nucleotide sequence: TGTGCCAGCAGATCGGGCGGGGGGGTCTACACCGGGGAGCTGTTTTTT.